Described below is a single T cell receptor (beta chain) sequence and its context. The antigen is not known. The CDR3 runs 11 residues. Germline V gene sequence: CDR1 SGHAT, CDR2 FQNNGV. V was clipped by 7 bases and J by 0 bases, with 4 bases between them. These data originate in a study of OX40 agonist ivuxolimab in advanced cancers. On the study more broadly: Recorded diagnoses for dose-escalation patients were hepatocellular carcinoma, melanoma, renal cell or head and neck cancer. Previous treatment with anti-PD-1, anti-PD-L1 or anti-CTLA-4 therapy was allowed; 40% had received some.

Only in-frame clones appear in the TCRdb table, and some are missing; sequencing was by immunoSEQ multiplex PCR. The repertoire includes 40,000 to 45,000 clones, 85% to 90% of them detected once, and under 5.5% sits in the top ten. Study results and caveats: Among patients with partial responses at 0.1-3.0 mg/kg, clonal expansion was among the lowest. Specificity for antigen went undetermined in the expanded peripheral T cells.

The material sequenced was CD4+ or CD8+ T cells sorted from blood, taken in a trial of the OX40 agonist ivuxolimab. This clonotype originated in an adult with an advanced solid tumor such as melanoma, head and neck, liver or kidney cancer. The rearrangement joins TRBV11-2 to TRBJ2-7; D is undetermined. The CDR3 sequence is CASTVSYEQYF. CDR3 nucleotide sequence: TGTGCCAGCACTGTCTCCTACGAGCAGTACTTC.